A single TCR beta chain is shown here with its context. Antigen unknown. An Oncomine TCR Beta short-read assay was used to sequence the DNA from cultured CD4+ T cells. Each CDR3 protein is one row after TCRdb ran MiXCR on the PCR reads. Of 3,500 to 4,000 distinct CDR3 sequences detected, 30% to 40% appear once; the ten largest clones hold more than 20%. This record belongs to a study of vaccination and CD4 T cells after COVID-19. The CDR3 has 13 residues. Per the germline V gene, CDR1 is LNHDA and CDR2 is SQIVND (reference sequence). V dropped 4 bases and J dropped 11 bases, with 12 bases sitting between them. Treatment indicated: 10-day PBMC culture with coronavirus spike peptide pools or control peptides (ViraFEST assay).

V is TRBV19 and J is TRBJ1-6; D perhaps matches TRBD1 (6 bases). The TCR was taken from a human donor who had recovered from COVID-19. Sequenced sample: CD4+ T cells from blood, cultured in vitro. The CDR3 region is CASSTGAFTPLHF. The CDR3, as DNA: TGTGCCAGTAGTACAGGGGCCTTCACACCCCTCCACTTT. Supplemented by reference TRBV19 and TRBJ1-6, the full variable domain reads DGGITQSPKYLFRKEGQNVTLSCEQNLNHDAMYWYRQDPGQGLRLIYYSQIVNDFQKGDIAEGYSVSREKKESFPLTVTSAQKNPTAFYLCASSTGAFTPLHFGNGTRLTVT.